This TCR beta chain comes out of a study of blood T cell repertoires in COVID-19. Study-level information: Sites in the United States, Italy and Spain provided acute and convalescent COVID-19 samples.

This table comes from immunoSEQ multiplex PCR, and its TCRdb copy is limited to in-frame clones, with some not included. Found here are more than 80,000 clones, about 88% of them singletons; the top ten hold over 1.5%. The CDR3 contains 20 residues. The ends were cut back, 7 bases at V and 6 bases at J, with 31 bases in the middle. Germline lookup yields CDR1 MDHEN and CDR2 SYDVKM. This TCR was recovered from a man older than 75 with acute or convalescent COVID-19. Specimen: peripheral blood. This chain joins TRBV28 and TRBJ1-6; tentatively, D is TRBD1 (5 bases). The CDR3, as DNA: TGTGCCAGCACCCCGAACGGAGGAGCGGGGGGGAATCTACCTAATTCACCCCTCCACTTT. It codes for CASTPNGGAGGNLPNSPLHF.